These 31 T cell receptor beta chains share one sample of origin, sequenced in a study of CD8 T cells in ankylosing spondylitis. TCRdb re-called the 5' RACE reads with MiXCR, one entry per CDR3 protein. This table has about 160,000 distinct CDR3 sequences, around 18% appearing once. Sequencing input: blood, either unsorted or a sorted T cell fraction (not recorded which). The receptor set was obtained from a male donor with ankylosing spondylitis or in good health (not recorded which).

The rearrangement joins TRBV5-1 to TRBJ2-2, with 7 bases fitting TRBD1. Germline lookup yields CDR1 SGHRS and CDR2 YFSETQ. V lost 2 bases, J lost 2 bases, and 3 bases stayed unmatched. This CDR3 has 15 amino acids. CDR3 sequence reads: CASSFGQVNTGELFF. The CDR3, as DNA: TGCGCCAGCAGCTTCGGACAGGTTAACACCGGGGAGCTGTTTTTT. Full variable domain (rest looked up from reference TRBV5-1 and TRBJ2-2): KAGVTQTPRYLIKTRGQQVTLSCSPISGHRSVSWYQQTPGQGLQFLFEYFSETQRNKGNFPGRFSGRQFSNSRSEMNVSTLELGDSALYLCASSFGQVNTGELFFGEGSRLTVL.

Remarks on this clonotype: This sequence may be a read error, since a much larger clone differs from it by one base. The genes are TRBV5-1 and TRBJ2-1; D is uncertain. Per germline, CDR1 SGHRS and CDR2 YFSETQ. The CDR3 is made up of 15 amino acids. The CDR3 DNA sequence: TGCGCCAGCAGCTCGTTCCGGAGTTTCTACAATGTGCAGTTCTTC. Its translation is CASSSFRSFYNVQFF. The variable domain in full, completed from reference TRBV5-1 and TRBJ2-1, reads KAGVTQTPRYLIKTRGQQVTLSCSPISGHRSVSWYQQTPGQGLQFLFEYFSETQRNKGNFPGRFSGRQFSNSRSEMNVSTLELGDSALYLCASSSFRSFYNVQFFGPGTRLTVL.

This clonotype came up many times. V is TRBV12-3 or TRBV12-4 and J is TRBJ2-4; TRBD2 is a possible D gene (6 bases). Trimming removed 6 bases from V and 9 bases from J, with 21 bases in between. CDR3 length: 15 residues. The CDR3: CASSFPGLRQSIQYF. DNA for the CDR3: TGTGCCAGCAGCTTCCCGGGACTCCGGCAGAGCATTCAGTACTTC.

This clonotype was seen a few times. The V and J genes are TRBV5-1 and TRBJ2-5, with 9 bases matching TRBD1. The CDR3 has 12 amino acids. The V and J ends lost 9 bases and 5 bases, in that order; junction bases with no gene match: 5. Germline V lookup: CDR1 SGHRS, CDR2 YFSETQ. The chain's CDR3 is CATRDRAETQYF. CDR3 nucleotide sequence: TGCGCCACCCGGGACAGGGCGGAGACCCAGTACTTC.

This clonotype was detected ten times or more. The rearrangement uses TRBV27 and TRBJ2-3; D is unresolved. Trimming removed 5 bases at V and 1 base at J, with 16 bases between. The CDR3 sequence is 16 residues long. Germline lookup yields CDR1 MNHEY and CDR2 SMNVEV (reference sequence). The CDR3 DNA reads as TGTGCCAGCAGTCCTGGCAGGACCTCAGGCACAGATACGCAGTATTTT. Protein: CASSPGRTSGTDTQYF.

This clonotype occurred many times. V and J are TRBV5-1 and TRBJ2-1; TRBD2 matches 10 bases. CDR1 SGHRS and CDR2 YFSETQ come from the germline V gene. V gave up 4 bases and J gave up 5 bases; unmatched junction bases: 9. The CDR3 has 16 residues. The CDR3 DNA follows: TGCGCCAGCAGCGGGCTAGCGGGAGTAGCGAACAATGAGCAGTTCTTC. Residues: CASSGLAGVANNEQFF.

This clonotype was observed at least ten times. This chain joins TRBV19 and TRBJ1-5, with D perhaps matching TRBD1 (5 bases). The V gene's germline CDR1 is LNHDA and CDR2 SQIVND (reference sequence). CDR3 size: 15 residues. V was trimmed by 3 bases and J by 2 bases, leaving 11 bases between them. The CDR3 nucleotides are TGTGCCAGTAGTATCTCCAGGGCCGGCAATCAGCCCCAGCATTTT. This encodes CASSISRAGNQPQHF.

This clonotype was picked up many times. The V and J genes are TRBV12-3 or TRBV12-4 and TRBJ2-1; 7 nucleotides line up with TRBD2. J was trimmed by 6 bases and V by 6 bases; bases with no gene match: 8. This CDR3 contains 14 residues. CDR3 in amino acids: CASSPGLGTNEQFF. The CDR3 region has the DNA TGTGCCAGCAGCCCCGGACTAGGAACCAATGAGCAGTTCTTC.

This clonotype has at least ten counts. The chain uses TRBV4-1 and TRBJ2-1, with TRBD2 matching over 7 bases. Germline lookup yields CDR1 MGHRA and CDR2 YSYEKL. The V gene end was trimmed by 4 bases and the J gene end by 7 bases; junction bases not matched to a gene: 1. The CDR3 contains 12 residues. CDR3 bases: TGCGCCAGCAGCCGGGAGGGGAATGAGCAGTTCTTC. Translating gives CASSREGNEQFF.

This clonotype was seen many times. The chain has TRBV4-1 and TRBJ2-4, with D uncertain. Germline V gene data show CDR1 as MGHRA and CDR2 as YSYEKL. With 4 bases removed from V and 0 bases from J, the gap between germline ends came to 13 bases. The CDR3 extends over 16 amino acids. CDR3 DNA sequence: TGCGCCAGCAGCCCCTCGACCGGAGCAGCCAAAAACATTCAGTACTTC. Translating it yields CASSPSTGAAKNIQYF.

The chain carries TRBV5-6 and TRBJ1-2, with D hard to call. The V gene's germline CDR1 is SGHDT and CDR2 YYEEEE. This CDR3 is 12 amino acids long. Trimming pared 2 bases from V and 6 bases from J, leaving 8 bases between. For the CDR3, the DNA is TGTGCCAGCAGCTTTACGTCAGATGGCTACACCTTC. This translates into CASSFTSDGYTF.

V is TRBV6-5 and J is TRBJ2-4; 14 bases are shared with TRBD2. Germline V lookup: CDR1 MNHEY, CDR2 SVGAGI. V dropped 7 bases and J dropped 8; count of bases not matched to a gene: 13. The length of the CDR3 is 17 residues. DNA for the CDR3: TGTGCCAGCACTTTTAGGACTAGCGGGAGGATTAGAGACATTCAGTACTTC. Its protein is CASTFRTSGRIRDIQYF.

This clonotype was seen at least ten times. The chain recombines TRBV29-1 with TRBJ2-7, with D possibly matching TRBD1 (6 bases). CDR1 SQVTM and CDR2 ANQGSEA come from the germline V gene. The CDR3 loop spans 12 amino acids. Between the trimmed V and J ends, which lost 5 bases and 6 bases, there was a span of 14 bases. The CDR3 nucleotides are TGCAGCGTTTCACCGGACAGTGGCGAGCAGTACTTC. Translating gives CSVSPDSGEQYF.

Ten or more counts support this clonotype. The V gene is TRBV5-1, the J gene TRBJ1-1; no clear D gene. This CDR3 comprises 14 residues. CDR1 and CDR2 (germline): SGHRS, YFSETQ. Trimming shortened V by 4 bases and J by 2 bases, and 12 bases separated the two germline ends. The CDR3 DNA follows: TGCGCCAGCAGCCCTGGGAGGGTTAACACTGAAGCTTTCTTT. Translating gives CASSPGRVNTEAFF.

This clonotype was seen a handful of times. The V and J genes are TRBV20-1 and TRBJ2-2; D not certain. The CDR3 is 15 residues long. The germline CDR1 and CDR2 sequences are DFQATT and SNEGSKA (reference sequence). Trimming stripped 3 bases from V and 0 bases from J, with 11 bases between. The CDR3 nucleotides read TGCAGTGCTAGTAACGTCGGGCCGAACACCGGGGAGCTGTTTTTT. This encodes CSASNVGPNTGELFF.

This clonotype was observed a few times. The genes are TRBV28 and TRBJ2-7; the match to TRBD1 covers 8 bases. The ends lost 5 bases at V and 5 bases at J; junction bases unmatched: 8. The CDR3 loop spans 14 amino acids. Per germline, CDR1 MDHEN and CDR2 SYDVKM. CDR3 amino acids: CASSTRTGIHEQYF. In nucleotides, the CDR3 is TGTGCCAGCAGTACCCGGACAGGGATCCACGAGCAGTACTTC.

This clonotype was seen many times. The V gene is TRBV20-1, the J gene TRBJ2-7, with 10 nucleotides matching TRBD2. The CDR3 extends over 15 amino acids. Per the germline V gene, CDR1 is DFQATT and CDR2 is SNEGSKA (reference sequence). V shed 0 bases and J 3 bases; nucleotides not matched to a gene: 5. The CDR3 DNA sequence: TGCAGTGCTAGAGATTCCACTAGCGGGGACTACGAGCAGTACTTC. Protein sequence: CSARDSTSGDYEQYF.

The sample holds many counts of this clonotype. The chain's CDR3 is CASSTTGTVQETQYF. The CDR3 DNA reads TGCGCCAGCAGCACCACCGGGACAGTTCAAGAGACCCAGTACTTC. The chain links TRBV5-1 to TRBJ2-5; TRBD1 agrees at 7 bases. From germline, CDR1 is SGHRS and CDR2 YFSETQ. The junction had 8 bases not matched to a gene; V was cut back by 4 bases and J by 2 bases. This CDR3 has 15 amino acids.

This clonotype was found a few times. The chain uses TRBV5-1 and TRBJ1-1, with TRBD1 as a possible D gene (6 bases). Germline values: CDR1 SGHRS, CDR2 YFSETQ. CDR3 length equals 12 residues. V lost 4 bases and J 3 bases, leaving 7 bases between the germline ends. CDR3 in amino acids: CASSGGYTEAFF. CDR3 DNA: TGCGCCAGCAGCGGGGGCTACACTGAAGCTTTCTTT.

V usage is TRBV20-1 and J usage is TRBJ2-2; 7 bases match TRBD2. Germline V CDR1 and CDR2: DFQATT, SNEGSKA (reference sequence). The CDR3 runs to 19 residues. V was pared by 5 bases and J by 2 bases, with 20 bases of the junction left unmatched. The CDR3 region is CSAQAPGLAERGNTGELFF. CDR3 DNA sequence: TGCAGTGCTCAGGCCCCGGGATTAGCGGAGCGGGGAAACACCGGGGAGCTGTTTTTT.

This clonotype appeared many times. The chain uses TRBV12-3 or TRBV12-4 and TRBJ2-2, with D perhaps given as TRBD1 or TRBD2 (5 bases each). This CDR3 contains 16 residues. Trimming removed 5 bases at V and 0 bases at J, with 13 bases between. The CDR3 DNA is TGTGCCAGCAGTCGCATCGGGACCACGAACACCGGGGAGCTGTTTTTT. This gives the protein CASSRIGTTNTGELFF.

The chain has TRBV7-9 and TRBJ2-1; 10 positions match TRBD1. Germline V gene sequence: CDR1 SEHNR, CDR2 FQNEAQ (reference sequence). V lost 5 bases and J lost 6; bases outside the gene matches: 4. The CDR3 consists of 14 residues. The CDR3 bases are TGTGCCAGCAGCACCGGGGACAGGGGCAATGAGCAGTTCTTC. As protein: CASSTGDRGNEQFF.

CDR3 protein: CASSSPGLSGETQYF. Here the CDR3 DNA reads TGTGCCAGCAGTTCCCCAGGACTATCCGGGGAGACCCAGTACTTC. V usage is TRBV28 and J usage is TRBJ2-5, with a weak D call TRBD2 (6 bases). Germline CDR1 reads MDHEN; CDR2 reads SYDVKM. V lost 4 bases to trimming and J lost 5 bases, with 17 bases between them. The CDR3 is 15 amino acids.

This clonotype was recorded a few times. The chain recombines TRBV11-2 with TRBJ2-1, with 13 bases aligning to TRBD2. The germline CDR1 and CDR2 sequences are SGHAT and FQNNGV. V lost 2 bases and J lost 4; bases outside the gene matches: 17. This CDR3 is 21 amino acids long. CDR3 region: CASSLPRTSGSSRTLYNEQFF. CDR3 coding DNA: TGTGCCAGCAGCTTACCAAGGACTAGCGGGAGCTCAAGGACCCTTTACAATGAGCAGTTCTTC.

This clonotype was seen many times. The V and J genes are TRBV29-1 and TRBJ2-1; D is undetermined. The CDR3 is 13 amino acids. Trimming left V 2 bases short and J 4 bases short, with 9 bases between. Germline loops: CDR1 SQVTM, CDR2 ANQGSEA. The CDR3 region is CSVESNSYNEQFF. The CDR3 nucleotides are TGCAGCGTTGAAAGCAACTCTTACAATGAGCAGTTCTTC.

This chain joins TRBV6-2 or TRBV6-3 and TRBJ1-1; a possible D gene is TRBD1 (5 bases). The V gene's germline CDR1 is MNHEY and CDR2 SVGEGT. The CDR3 is made up of 11 amino acids. V gave up 2 bases and J gave up 7 bases, with 5 bases separating them. CDR3 coding DNA: TGTGCCAGCAGTTACGGGGGTGAAGCTTTCTTT. It specifies CASSYGGEAFF.

The table lists this clonotype with many counts. This chain links TRBV28 with TRBJ2-1; 7 bases align to TRBD1. The CDR3 is 15 amino acids. Germline trimming cut 4 bases from V and 8 bases from J; bases unmatched to any gene: 11. Germline V gene lookup returns CDR1 MDHEN and CDR2 SYDVKM. The CDR3 coding sequence is TGTGCCAGCAGTTCGACAGGGAGTAGTCTGTATGAGCAGTTCTTC. This translates into CASSSTGSSLYEQFF.

A few counts support this clonotype. The rearrangement links TRBV6-5 to TRBJ2-7; no definite D call. Germline V gives CDR1 MNHEY, CDR2 SVGAGI. Trimming shortened V by 0 bases and J by 3 bases, and 6 bases separated the two germline ends. The CDR3 runs to 13 residues. CDR3 sequence: CASSYSKLYEQYF. For the CDR3, the DNA is TGTGCCAGCAGTTACTCCAAACTCTACGAGCAGTACTTC.

Worth noting for this clonotype: An end of the junction differs from the germline gene, which may be a read error. The V gene is TRBV9, the J gene TRBJ2-1, with 10 bases aligning to TRBD2. The CDR3 contains 17 residues. Germline-derived CDR1 and CDR2 are SGDLS and YYNGEE. CDR3 sequence reads: CASSNGTSASSYDEQFF. The CDR3 nucleotides are TGTGCCAGCAGCAACGGGACTAGCGCTTCCTCCTACGATGAGCAGTTCTTC.

This clonotype was observed many times. This rearrangement joins TRBV4-1 to TRBJ2-3; 9 bases fit TRBD1. There are 16 residues in the CDR3. Germline CDR1 is MGHRA and CDR2 is YSYEKL. V lost 4 bases and J lost 3; bases outside the gene matches: 8. The DNA for the CDR3 is TGCGCCAGCAGCCGAAGTCGGGGACAGGGAACAGATACGCAGTATTTT. Protein: CASSRSRGQGTDTQYF.

This clonotype was detected ten times or more. The V and J genes are TRBV6-1 and TRBJ1-6; 8 bases align to TRBD1. Germline trimming cut 6 bases from V and 5 bases from J; bases unmatched to any gene: 12. CDR3 length: 17 residues. Germline loops: CDR1 MNHNS, CDR2 SASEGT. In DNA, the CDR3 is TGTGCCAGCAGCCGACTCTTGGGGGACAGGAATAATTCACCCCTCCACTTT. Translation gives CASSRLLGDRNNSPLHF.